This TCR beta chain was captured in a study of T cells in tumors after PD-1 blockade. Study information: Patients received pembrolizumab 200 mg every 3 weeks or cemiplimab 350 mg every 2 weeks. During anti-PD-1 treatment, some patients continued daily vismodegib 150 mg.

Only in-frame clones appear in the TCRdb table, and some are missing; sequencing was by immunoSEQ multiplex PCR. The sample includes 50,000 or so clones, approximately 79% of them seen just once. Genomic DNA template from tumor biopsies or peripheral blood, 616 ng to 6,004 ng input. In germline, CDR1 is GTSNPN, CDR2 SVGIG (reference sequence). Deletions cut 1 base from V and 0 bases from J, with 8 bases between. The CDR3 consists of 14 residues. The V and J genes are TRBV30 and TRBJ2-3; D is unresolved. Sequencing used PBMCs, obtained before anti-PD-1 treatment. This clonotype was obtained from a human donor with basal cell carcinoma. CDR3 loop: CAWSGPSSTDTQYF. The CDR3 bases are TGTGCCTGGAGTGGTCCTTCTAGCACAGATACGCAGTATTTT.